These 3 T cell receptor beta chains originate from one sample sequenced in a study of beta chain features in type 1 diabetes. Study outcomes and limitations: Among all four CD4+ subsets, Type 1 diabetes patients had TCRB CDR3s that were moderately but significantly shorter.

The sequenced template was cDNA made from the entire isolated RNA. Clones were sequenced by immunoSEQ multiplex PCR, and TCRdb holds only the in-frame ones, with some missing. The sample contains hundreds of thousands of clones, approximately 11% of which appear only once. Their target antigens are unknown. What was sequenced was naive CD4+ T cells from blood. The receptors come from a man aged 25 to 40 with type 1 diabetes.

This clone was seen once. The chain has TRBV7-9 and TRBJ2-6; the D gene is possibly TRBD1 (6 bases). The V gene's germline CDR1 is SEHNR and CDR2 FQNEAQ (reference sequence). The CDR3 is made up of 15 amino acids. V lost 5 bases, J lost 0 bases, and 8 bases lay in between. In DNA form, the CDR3 reads TGTGCCAGCAGCGAACAGGGCTCTGGGGCCAACGTCCTGACTTTC. This codes for CASSEQGSGANVLTF.

The chain links TRBV6-5 to TRBJ1-5; D uncertain. This CDR3 region has 13 residues. CDR1 and CDR2 from the germline V gene are MNHEY and SVGAGI. Trimming cost V 0 bases and J 5 bases, with 5 bases left between them. Written as DNA, the CDR3 is TGTGCCAGCAGTTACTCCCCGGATCAGCCCCAGCATTTT. This translates into CASSYSPDQPQHF.

This clone has only a few counts. The rearrangement joins TRBV7-2 to TRBJ1-2; 9 bases agree with TRBD1. The length of the CDR3 is 15 residues. Germline trimming cut 7 bases from V and 6 bases from J; bases unmatched to any gene: 12. The germline gives CDR1 SGHTA, CDR2 FQGNSA. CDR3 in DNA: TGTGCCAGCACCAGAGGGGACAGGGTTTCGGATGGCTACACCTTC. It yields the protein CASTRGDRVSDGYTF.